The source of this T cell receptor beta chain is a study of blood T cells in healthy people across ages. Study-level results: CMV status of donors was not determined, possibly confounding expanded clonotype changes.

Together with a sample-barcoded 5' primer, a J-beta primer mix was included in a second PCR lasting roughly 6 to 12 cycles. The template-switch adaptor, which had 12 random nucleotides, put a tag on each cDNA molecule. TCRdb passed the 5' RACE reads through MiXCR, listing each CDR3 protein once. The sample holds 1.5 million to 1.8 million distinct CDR3 sequences, roughly 43% seen once. This clonotype has a handful of counts. Its antigen is not known. Each donor's blood draw was 7.5 to 10 milliliters of peripheral blood. Each sample had at least 7 million PBMCs isolated. This CDR3 spans 15 amino acids. CDR1 is DFQATT and CDR2 is SNEGSKA in the germline V gene (reference sequence). With 4 bases removed from V and 0 bases from J, the gap between germline ends came to 13 bases.

The sequenced sample consisted of blood. This receptor was obtained from a woman younger than 30 in good health. The V call is TRBV20-1, the J call TRBJ2-1, with D tentatively TRBD1 (6 bases). The CDR3 sequence is CSATSPDSSYNEQFF. The CDR3, as DNA: TGCAGTGCTACCTCACCGGACAGCTCCTACAATGAGCAGTTCTTC.